This is a list of T cell receptor beta chains from one sample in a study of blood T cell repertoires in COVID-19. Data came from immunoSEQ multiplex PCR; TCRdb stores just in-frame clones and leaves some out. Of 200,000 to 250,000 clones detected, 86% appear once; the ten largest clones hold 6.2%. Sequencing was carried out using peripheral blood. Receptors were obtained from a man aged 55 to 70 with acute or convalescent COVID-19. CDR3s include the opening cysteine and the closing phenylalanine or tryptophan. Fields, in order: V gene, D gene, clone size, J gene, CDR3 DNA, CDR3 protein. D genes are given only for firm matches. Clone size is shown for a subset of rows, as once, few, many or a class of expanded clone.

V: TRBV2
D: TRBD2
size: once
J: TRBJ2-1
DNA: TGTGCCAGCACGGCGGGAGTTGGCTACAATGAGCAGCTCTTC
CDR3: CASTAGVGYNEQLF

V: TRBV28
D: TRBD2
size: .
J: TRBJ2-5
DNA: TGTGCCAGCAGCGGGACGACTAGCGGGAGCTTTGAGACCCAGTACTTC
CDR3: CASSGTTSGSFETQYF

V: TRBV19
D: TRBD1
size: .
J: TRBJ2-2
DNA: TGTGCCAGTCGACAGGGATCATCCACCGGGGAGCTGTTTTTT
CDR3: CASRQGSSTGELFF

V: TRBV11-3
D: .
size: .
J: TRBJ1-4
DNA: TGTGCCAGCAGCCCTCGGGGGGTGCCTAATGAAAAACTGTTTTTT
CDR3: CASSPRGVPNEKLFF

V: TRBV21-1
D: .
size: .
J: TRBJ2-1
DNA: TGTGCCAGCAGCAAACTAGTAAAGCCGCACTACAATGAGCAGTTCTTC
CDR3: CASSKLVKPHYNEQFF

V: TRBV9
D: .
size: few
J: TRBJ1-1
DNA: TGTGCCAGCAGCGAGCGGGACACACGGAACACTGAAGCTTTCTTT
CDR3: CASSERDTRNTEAFF

V: TRBV7-8
D: .
size: .
J: TRBJ1-1
DNA: TGTGCCAGCAGCCTATACACTGAAGCTTTCTTT
CDR3: CASSLYTEAFF

V: TRBV29-1
D: .
size: few
J: TRBJ2-5
DNA: TGCAGCGTCGGCGCGCCCAGGGATTCAGAGACCCAGTACTTC
CDR3: CSVGAPRDSETQYF

V: TRBV6-2/TRBV6-3
D: TRBD1
size: .
J: TRBJ2-7
DNA: TGTGCCAGCAGTCTCGGTAGAATTGGGACAGGGACCTACGAGCAGTACTTC
CDR3: CASSLGRIGTGTYEQYF

V: TRBV11-3
D: TRBD1
size: .
J: TRBJ2-5
DNA: TGTGCCAGCAGCCCCCGCGGGACAGGGTTCGGAGAGACCCAGTACTTC
CDR3: CASSPRGTGFGETQYF

V: TRBV28
D: TRBD1
size: .
J: TRBJ1-2
DNA: TGTGCCAGCCGGACAGGAAACTATGGCTACACCTTC
CDR3: CASRTGNYGYTF

V: TRBV28
D: .
size: .
J: TRBJ2-3
DNA: TGTGCCAGCACCCCGGGCGGGCGCTTCACAGATACGCAGTATTTT
CDR3: CASTPGGRFTDTQYF

V: TRBV15
D: .
size: .
J: TRBJ2-5
DNA: TGTGCCACCAGCACTCATAACACCCGGACGGCCCAAGGAGGGACCCAGTACTTC
CDR3: CATSTHNTRTAQGGTQYF

V: TRBV19
D: TRBD1
size: few
J: TRBJ1-6
DNA: TGTGCCAGTGGCGAGACAGGGGTTAATTCACCCCTCCACTTT
CDR3: CASGETGVNSPLHF

V: TRBV19
D: TRBD1
size: .
J: TRBJ2-4
DNA: TGTGCCAGTCGAGAACAGGGGAGTCTTATCCAGTACTTC
CDR3: CASREQGSLIQYF

V: TRBV20-1
D: .
size: .
J: TRBJ2-7
DNA: TGCAGTGCTAGTCGGACAGAATACGAGCAGTACTTC
CDR3: CSASRTEYEQYF

V: TRBV30
D: .
size: .
J: TRBJ1-3
DNA: TGTGCCTGGAGTGTCACAGCTGGAAACACCATATATTTT
CDR3: CAWSVTAGNTIYF

V: TRBV7-3
D: TRBD1
size: .
J: TRBJ1-1
DNA: TGTGCCAGCAGCTCGCGGACAGGGGGTGCTTTCTTT
CDR3: CASSSRTGGAFF

V: TRBV25-1
D: .
size: .
J: TRBJ1-1
DNA: TGTGCCAGCAGTGAAACCGGGACCGGGGGCACTGAAGCTTTCTTT
CDR3: CASSETGTGGTEAFF

V: TRBV4-3
D: .
size: .
J: TRBJ2-7
DNA: TGCGCCAGCAGCCTAGGGACTGGAGGGGGGGAGGAGCAGTACTTC
CDR3: CASSLGTGGGEEQYF

V: TRBV14
D: TRBD1
size: few
J: TRBJ1-1
DNA: TGTGCCAGCAGCCAAGCAGGGGGCACTGAAGCTTTCTTT
CDR3: CASSQAGGTEAFF

V: TRBV19
D: .
size: few
J: TRBJ1-5
DNA: TGTGCCAGTAGTGGCAGCAATCAGCCCCAGCATTTT
CDR3: CASSGSNQPQHF

V: TRBV30
D: .
size: .
J: TRBJ2-1
DNA: TGTGCCTGGGCACCCCGGGGGTGGGAGCAGTTCTTC
CDR3: CAWAPRGWEQFF

V: TRBV9
D: TRBD2
size: .
J: TRBJ2-7
DNA: TGTGCCAGCAGCGTAGGAGATAGCGGGAGCCACGAGCAGTACTTC
CDR3: CASSVGDSGSHEQYF

V: TRBV9
D: TRBD1
size: .
J: TRBJ2-5
DNA: TGTGCCAGCAGCCCCTTGACAGGGGGCGTTGAGGAGACCCAGTACTTC
CDR3: CASSPLTGGVEETQYF

V: TRBV7-2
D: TRBD1
size: .
J: TRBJ2-2
DNA: TGTGCCAGCAGCTTACGGAAGGGGGCGGGCACCGGGGAGCTGTTTTTT
CDR3: CASSLRKGAGTGELFF

V: TRBV7-2
D: .
size: .
J: TRBJ2-5
DNA: TGTGCCAGCAGCTCCAGACTAGTACAAGAGACCCAGTACTTC
CDR3: CASSSRLVQETQYF

V: TRBV30
D: .
size: .
J: TRBJ2-3
DNA: TGTGCCTGGAGTGTAGGGGTAGCTAGCACAGATACGCAGTATTTT
CDR3: CAWSVGVASTDTQYF

V: TRBV28
D: TRBD1
size: .
J: TRBJ1-1
DNA: TGTGCCAGCAGTTTGTCCGGACAGGGGAACACTGAAGCTTTCTTT
CDR3: CASSLSGQGNTEAFF

V: TRBV7-8
D: TRBD1
size: once
J: TRBJ1-1
DNA: TGTGCCAGCAGCTTGACAGGGGGAACTGAAGCTTTCTTT
CDR3: CASSLTGGTEAFF

V: TRBV6-5
D: .
size: .
J: TRBJ2-6
DNA: TGTGCCAGCAGTTTGTCGGGTGCTGGGGCCAACGTCCTGACTTTC
CDR3: CASSLSGAGANVLTF

V: TRBV7-8
D: .
size: once
J: TRBJ1-3
DNA: TGTGCCAGCAGCTTATTCGAGGGAACTGGAAACACCATATATTTT
CDR3: CASSLFEGTGNTIYF

V: TRBV7-2
D: TRBD2
size: .
J: TRBJ2-7
DNA: TGTGCCAGCAGCTTATGGGTAGGGACTAGCGGGAGTCCCCACGAGCAGTACTTC
CDR3: CASSLWVGTSGSPHEQYF

V: TRBV30
D: .
size: .
J: TRBJ1-1
DNA: TGTGCCTGGAGGGCCCACCTTATCCAAGCGGGGGCTTTCTTT
CDR3: CAWRAHLIQAGAFF

V: TRBV9
D: TRBD1
size: .
J: TRBJ1-1
DNA: TGTGCCAGCAGCCGGACAGGGGGCGCAGGAGCTTTCTTT
CDR3: CASSRTGGAGAFF

V: TRBV5-1
D: TRBD1
size: .
J: TRBJ1-5
DNA: TGCGCCAGCAGCCCCTTCCCGCTGGACAGGGACGATGGTCAGCCCCAGCATTTT
CDR3: CASSPFPLDRDDGQPQHF

V: TRBV12-5
D: TRBD1
size: .
J: TRBJ1-6
DNA: TGTGCTAGTGGTTTGGTAATCATTTCGGGTGACAGGGCAAGTAATTCACCCCTCCACTTT
CDR3: CASGLVIISGDRASNSPLHF

V: TRBV28
D: TRBD1
size: .
J: TRBJ1-2
DNA: TGTGCCAGCAGTTTGACAGGGGGGGGTTCCTATGGCTACACCTTC
CDR3: CASSLTGGGSYGYTF

V: TRBV7-2
D: .
size: once
J: TRBJ1-3
DNA: TGTGCCAGCAGCTTAGTTACAGACACCAGAGACACCATATATTTT
CDR3: CASSLVTDTRDTIYF

V: TRBV18
D: .
size: .
J: TRBJ2-2
DNA: TGTGCCAGCTCGCGCCGACTGAGCGGGCCGAACACCGGGGAGCTGTTTTTT
CDR3: CASSRRLSGPNTGELFF

V: TRBV5-8
D: .
size: .
J: TRBJ2-2
DNA: TGTGCCAGCAGCTCCGGGGGCGGGAGATATTTCACCGGGGAGCTGTTTTTT
CDR3: CASSSGGGRYFTGELFF

V: TRBV4-2
D: TRBD2
size: .
J: TRBJ2-3
DNA: TGTGCCAGCAGCCGGGGAGGGCCGTCTAGCACAGATACGCAGTATTTT
CDR3: CASSRGGPSSTDTQYF

V: TRBV24-1
D: .
size: .
J: TRBJ1-1
DNA: TGTGCCACCAGTGGCAGGGATGGGACTGAAGCTTTCTTT
CDR3: CATSGRDGTEAFF

V: TRBV9
D: .
size: .
J: TRBJ1-4
DNA: TGTGCCAGCAGCGTAGCCGGCCTTAGCGAAAAACTGTTTTTT
CDR3: CASSVAGLSEKLFF

V: TRBV4-3
D: TRBD1
size: few
J: TRBJ1-2
DNA: TGCGCCAGCAGCCAACTGACAGGGGGCCATAAGATCTATGGCTACACCTTC
CDR3: CASSQLTGGHKIYGYTF

V: TRBV5-8
D: .
size: once
J: TRBJ1-5
DNA: TGTGCCAGCAGCTTGGGGCAGGTGGAAAATCAGCCCCAGCATTTT
CDR3: CASSLGQVENQPQHF

V: TRBV18
D: .
size: few
J: TRBJ2-7
DNA: TGTGCCAGCTCACCTCGACAATACGAGCAGTACTTC
CDR3: CASSPRQYEQYF

V: TRBV2
D: TRBD2
size: .
J: TRBJ2-7
DNA: TGTGCCAGCAGTCGAATGACTAGCGGGAGGGCCTACGAGCAGTACTTC
CDR3: CASSRMTSGRAYEQYF

V: TRBV5-4
D: TRBD1
size: .
J: TRBJ1-2
DNA: TGTGCCAGCAGCCAGCCGGGACAGGGGGCTTTCTTTGGCTACACCTTC
CDR3: CASSQPGQGAFFGYTF

V: TRBV6-6
D: .
size: .
J: TRBJ1-4
DNA: TGTGCCAGCAGCCTGACAGCAACTAATGAAAAACTGTTTTTT
CDR3: CASSLTATNEKLFF

V: TRBV4-3
D: .
size: .
J: TRBJ2-7
DNA: TGCGCCAGCAGCCAAGGAGGGAATTCCTACGAGCAGTACTTC
CDR3: CASSQGGNSYEQYF

V: TRBV19
D: .
size: .
J: TRBJ1-1
DNA: TGTGCCAGTAGTGATCAACAGGGAACTGAAGCTTTCTTT
CDR3: CASSDQQGTEAFF

V: TRBV29-1
D: TRBD1
size: few
J: TRBJ2-5
DNA: TGCAACGCCGGGACAGGGACAGGAGAGACCCAGTACTTC
CDR3: CNAGTGTGETQYF

V: TRBV7-3
D: TRBD1
size: .
J: TRBJ1-1
DNA: TGTGCCAGCAGCTCGGACAGGGGTTCGACTGAAGCTTTCTTT
CDR3: CASSSDRGSTEAFF

V: TRBV12-5
D: .
size: .
J: TRBJ1-5
DNA: TGTGCTAGTGGTTTGGAGGGGGATCAGCCCCAGCATTTT
CDR3: CASGLEGDQPQHF

V: TRBV19
D: .
size: .
J: TRBJ1-5
DNA: TGTGCCAGTAGTATATTAGTCAGCAATCAGCCCCAGCATTTT
CDR3: CASSILVSNQPQHF

V: TRBV28
D: .
size: .
J: TRBJ2-7
DNA: TGTGCCAGCAGTTTCTCGGACAAAGCCTACGAGCAGTACTTC
CDR3: CASSFSDKAYEQYF

V: TRBV10-3
D: .
size: .
J: TRBJ2-3
DNA: TGTGCCATCAGTGATGGACAGTCCGAGGATACGCAGTATTTT
CDR3: CAISDGQSEDTQYF

V: TRBV9
D: .
size: .
J: TRBJ2-1
DNA: TGTGCCAGCAGCGTAGGAGGGCCCCTAAACCGGCAGCAGTTCTTC
CDR3: CASSVGGPLNRQQFF

V: TRBV12-3/TRBV12-4
D: .
size: .
J: TRBJ1-5
DNA: TGTGCCAGCAGTTCCAGGGAATACCAGCCCCAGCATTTT
CDR3: CASSSREYQPQHF